The subject of this entry is one TCR beta chain. A read error may produce the germline difference seen at one junction end. This specimen comes from a study of blood T cells in healthy people across ages. For the second PCR, which ran for 7 to 11 cycles, a sample-barcoded 5' primer and a J-beta primer mix were used. Using its own MiXCR run on the 5' RACE reads, TCRdb lists one record per CDR3 protein. The sample holds about 1.1 million distinct CDR3 sequences; more than 30% are singletons and the top ten take around 13%. The CDR3 contains 15 residues. Germline values: CDR1 DFQATT, CDR2 SNEGSKA (reference sequence).

The sequencing input was blood. The clonotype was recovered from a man between 18 and 29 years old in good health. This chain joins TRBV20-1 and TRBJ1-5; no firm D call. The CDR3 protein is CSANQEARVNQPRHF. The DNA of the CDR3 is TGCAGTGCTAACCAGGAAGCGAGGGTCAATCAGCCCCGGCATTTT.